The present TCR beta chain was sequenced within a study of OX40 agonist ivuxolimab in advanced cancers. Method: immunoSEQ multiplex PCR; TCRdb's copy keeps in-frame clones and lacks some. Seen here are about 21,000 clones, around 80% observed once, and the top ten hold around 18%. Germline lookup yields CDR1 SGHAT and CDR2 FQNNGV. The CDR3 consists of 16 residues. V gave up 1 base and J gave up 3 bases; unmatched junction bases: 6. The rearrangement uses TRBV11-2 and TRBJ2-1; 7 bases align to TRBD1. The material sequenced was CD4+ or CD8+ T cells sorted from blood, taken in a trial of the OX40 agonist ivuxolimab. This TCR derives from an adult with an advanced solid tumor such as melanoma, head and neck, liver or kidney cancer. The CDR3 reads CASSLGVGGFYNEQFF. The CDR3 region has the DNA TGTGCCAGCAGCTTAGGGGTAGGGGGCTTCTACAATGAGCAGTTCTTC.